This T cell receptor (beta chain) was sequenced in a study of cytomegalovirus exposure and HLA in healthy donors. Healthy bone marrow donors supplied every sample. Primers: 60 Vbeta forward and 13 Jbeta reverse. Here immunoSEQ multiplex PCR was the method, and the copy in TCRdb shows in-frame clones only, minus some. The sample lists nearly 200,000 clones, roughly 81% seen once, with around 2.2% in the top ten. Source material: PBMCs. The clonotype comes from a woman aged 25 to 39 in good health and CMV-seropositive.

The CDR3 DNA sequence: TGTGCCAGTAGTATAGGAGGGAACACTGAAGCTTTCTTT. As protein: CASSIGGNTEAFF. This chain uses TRBV19 with TRBJ1-1; no firm D call. V dropped 1 base and J dropped 1 base, with 4 bases sitting between them. Per the germline V gene, CDR1 is LNHDA and CDR2 is SQIVND (reference sequence). The CDR3 covers 13 residues.